The source of this T cell receptor (beta chain) is a study of shared clonotypes between healthy human individuals. Both subsets, CD45RA+ naive and CD45RA-negative memory, were split from the CD4+ cells. Method: immunoSEQ multiplex PCR; TCRdb's copy keeps in-frame clones and lacks some. The table records about 2.3 million clones, around 93% of them present only once. Germline-derived CDR1 and CDR2 are SEHNR and FQNEAQ (reference sequence). The CDR3 is 16 amino acids. Losses at the gene ends were 5 bases for V and 7 bases for J; bases not matched to a gene: 12. Sequenced input: naive CD4+ T cells from PBMCs. The subset was: CD45RA+ positively selected. This clonotype was obtained from a young man in good health. Some clones in this sample may be carry-over from other donors' samples. The rearrangement joins TRBV7-9 to TRBJ2-2, with 8 bases lining up with TRBD1. As DNA, the CDR3 is TGTGCCAGCAGCGCCCGGTCAGGGGGCGCGGGCGGGGAGCTGTTTTTT. Translated: CASSARSGGAGGELFF.